Below are 31 T cell receptor beta chains sequenced from a single sample in a study of graft-versus-host responses after intestinal transplantation (dated by TCRdb to the early 2020s). The sample's time point label, in plain terms: cells obtained before transplantation from donor or recipient. Library method: the immunoSEQ multiplex PCR assay. This immuneACCESS table, as held by TCRdb, lists in-frame sequences with V and J called but not all clones. Of the missing ones, under half trace to an unresolved V gene in checked studies; the others have no known cause. The sample table holds roughly 90,000 clones, of which around 89% were seen once. Approximately 0.3% of the sample goes to the ten largest clones. These receptors' targets are unknown. Sequencing was performed on unstimulated CD4+ T cells sorted from spleen or lymph node cells, taken before transplant. The receptors stem from a human donor who was the organ donor for an intestinal transplant.

This clone was counted a few times. The rearrangement uses TRBV6-5 and TRBJ1-5, with 8 bases that match TRBD1. Per the germline V gene, CDR1 is MNHEY and CDR2 is SVGAGI. V shed 5 bases and J 1 base; nucleotides not matched to a gene: 4. The CDR3 has 15 residues. CDR3 sequence: CASSSDRGSNQPQHF. The CDR3 region has the DNA TGTGCCAGCAGTAGCGACAGGGGAAGCAATCAGCCCCAGCATTTT.

The J gene is TRBJ2-3, the V gene TRBV6-6, with 7 positions matching TRBD1. Germline V gives CDR1 MNHNY, CDR2 SVGAGI (reference sequence). J gave up 4 bases and V 6 bases, and 4 bases lay outside the gene matches. The CDR3 contains 13 residues. The CDR3 here is CASSRQGADTQYF. CDR3 DNA: TGTGCCAGCAGCCGTCAGGGGGCAGATACGCAGTATTTT.

This clone has just one count. The genes are TRBV4-2 and TRBJ2-7; 9 positions match TRBD1. Germline values: CDR1 LGHNA, CDR2 YNFKEQ. J was trimmed by 6 bases and V by 1 base; bases with no gene match: 7. The CDR3 sequence is 15 residues long. Written as DNA, the CDR3 is TGTGCCAGCAGCCAAGCCCCGACAGGGGGGACCGAGCAGTACTTC. This codes for CASSQAPTGGTEQYF.

V gene TRBV7-9 combines with J gene TRBJ1-3; possible D gene TRBD1, 5 bases. V was shortened by 6 bases and J by 4 bases, with 13 bases between the two germline ends. Germline loops: CDR1 SEHNR, CDR2 FQNEAQ (reference sequence). The CDR3 loop spans 14 amino acids. The CDR3 DNA reads as TGTGCCAGCAGTCCCCCAGGGTACGGAAACACCATATATTTT. Translating gives CASSPPGYGNTIYF.

The chain carries TRBV28 and TRBJ2-5; TRBD2 aligns across 11 bases. The J call may be mistaken, given a closer DNA end match to TRBJ2-7. The CDR3 length is 14 residues. CDR1 is MDHEN, CDR2 SYDVKM, per germline. CDR3 sequence (DNA): TGTGCCAGCAGTCTAGCGGGAGGAAACTACGAGCAGTACTTC. Translated, it gives CASSLAGGNYEQYF.

V is TRBV7-3 and J is TRBJ1-6; a possible D gene is TRBD1 (5 bases). Between the trimmed V and J ends, which lost 5 bases and 0 bases, there was a span of 23 bases. The CDR3 is made up of 20 amino acids. The germline V gene has CDR1 SGHTA and CDR2 FQGTGA. CDR3 region: CASSQMTVRARSSYNSPLHF. In nucleotides, the CDR3 is TGTGCCAGCAGCCAAATGACAGTCCGCGCTAGGAGCTCCTATAATTCACCCCTCCACTTT.

V gene TRBV28 combines with J gene TRBJ2-7; possible D gene TRBD2, 7 bases. The germline gives CDR1 MDHEN, CDR2 SYDVKM. V was pared by 8 bases and J by 3 bases, with 26 bases between. This CDR3 region has 17 residues. CDR3 in DNA: TGTGCCAGCCTCGAATTTGGGCGGGGGCGGGCTAACTACGAGCAGTACTTC. Translation gives CASLEFGRGRANYEQYF.

V is TRBV27 and J is TRBJ2-7; a possible D gene is TRBD1 (6 bases). Germline-derived CDR1 and CDR2 are MNHEY and SMNVEV (reference sequence). This CDR3 region has 15 residues. V shed 10 bases and J shed 2 bases, with 21 bases lying between them. This CDR3 is CATARDTLSTYEQYF. The CDR3 DNA is TGTGCCACCGCACGGGACACCCTCTCGACCTACGAGCAGTACTTC.

This chain connects TRBV5-1 to TRBJ1-4, with D tentatively TRBD1 (5 bases). Looked up from germline, CDR1 is SGHRS and CDR2 is YFSETQ. This CDR3 comprises 15 residues. Deletions cut 3 bases from V and 3 bases from J, with 12 bases between. The DNA for the CDR3 is TGCGCCAGCAGCTGGACGGACACTTCTAATGAAAAACTGTTTTTT. This codes for CASSWTDTSNEKLFF.

The chain has TRBV5-4 and TRBJ2-5; 8 bases fit TRBD2. This CDR3 is built from 15 residues. The J segment lost 4 bases and the V segment lost 2 bases, leaving 7 bases of the junction unmatched. Germline V gives CDR1 SGHNT, CDR2 YYREEE (reference sequence). The chain's CDR3 is CASSFGSGGAETQYF. In DNA, the CDR3 is TGTGCCAGCAGCTTTGGATCCGGGGGGGCAGAGACCCAGTACTTC.

This chain connects TRBV2 to TRBJ2-1; TRBD2 matches 7 bases. Germline V gene lookup returns CDR1 SNHLY and CDR2 FYNNEI. The CDR3 spans 14 residues. V lost 8 bases, J lost 6 bases, and 10 bases stayed unmatched. CDR3 coding DNA: TGTGCCAGCCAAAGAGCGGGGTTAAGCAATGAGCAGTTCTTC. Translating it yields CASQRAGLSNEQFF.

The chain joins TRBV29-1 to TRBJ2-5, with D possibly being TRBD2 (5 bases). This CDR3 comprises 11 residues. Germline V CDR1 and CDR2: SQVTM, ANQGSEA. Deletions cut 6 bases from V and 5 bases from J, with 10 bases between. The CDR3 loop is CSVQLGETQYF. As DNA, the CDR3 is TGCAGCGTACAACTAGGGGAGACCCAGTACTTC.

V and J are TRBV29-1 and TRBJ2-7; TRBD1 matches at 9 bases. Germline-derived CDR1 and CDR2 are SQVTM and ANQGSEA. V lost 6 bases, J lost 0 bases, and 12 bases stayed unmatched. CDR3 size: 16 residues. This chain's CDR3 is CSVRYTGGSPSYEQYF. DNA of the CDR3: TGCAGCGTCCGCTATACAGGGGGCAGTCCCTCCTACGAGCAGTACTTC.

As for this clone: The junction departs from the called germline gene at one end, perhaps through a read error. This chain joins TRBV5-4 and TRBJ2-7; 9 bases are a match to TRBD1. The CDR3 has 10 residues. The germline V gene encodes CDR1 SGHNT and CDR2 YYREEE (reference sequence). The CDR3 reads CASSTGTGTF. The CDR3 DNA is TGTGCCAGCAGCACCGGGACAGGGACCTTC. The full variable domain, its missing parts supplied by reference TRBV5-4 and TRBJ2-7, is ETGVTQSPTHLIKTRGQQVTLRCSSQSGHNTVSWYQQALGQGPQFIFQYYREEENGRGNFPPRFSGLQFPNYSSELNVNALELDDSALYLCASSTGTGTFGPGTRLTVT.

This chain connects TRBV7-9 to TRBJ2-5; 9 bases match TRBD2. This CDR3 is 16 amino acids long. Germline V gene sequence: CDR1 SEHNR, CDR2 FQNEAQ (reference sequence). J gave up 5 bases and V 5 bases, and 12 bases lay outside the gene matches. CDR3 DNA: TGTGCCAGCAGCCCACCAACTAGCGGGCCCTGGGAGACCCAGTACTTC. Amino acid sequence: CASSPPTSGPWETQYF.

V is TRBV9 and J is TRBJ1-2, with TRBD1 identical over 7 bases. The CDR3 has 15 residues. Germline CDR1 is SGDLS and CDR2 is YYNGEE. The V and J ends lost 0 bases and 5 bases, in that order; junction bases with no gene match: 7. DNA of the CDR3: TGTGCCAGCAGCGTAGCCCGGACAGGCATGTATGGCTACACCTTC. Its protein is CASSVARTGMYGYTF.

The chain recombines TRBV30 with TRBJ2-7; the D gene is possibly TRBD2 (6 bases). Germline CDR1 is GTSNPN and CDR2 is SVGIG (reference sequence). The CDR3 totals 14 residues. V dropped 2 bases and J dropped 3 bases, with 14 bases sitting between them. As DNA, the CDR3 is TGTGCCTGGAGTCCAAAAGCGGGCCTCTACGAGCAGTACTTC. Translated: CAWSPKAGLYEQYF.

This sequence joins TRBV28 and TRBJ2-7; 7 positions agree with TRBD1. Germline V CDR1 and CDR2: MDHEN, SYDVKM. J was trimmed by 3 bases and V by 4 bases; bases with no gene match: 9. This CDR3 is 15 amino acids long. CDR3 amino acids: CASSSSPGQYYEQYF. CDR3 coding DNA: TGTGCCAGCAGTTCCTCTCCGGGACAGTACTACGAGCAGTACTTC.

The genes are TRBV11-3 and TRBJ2-1, with D uncertain. Germline CDR1 and CDR2: SGHNT and YENEEA. The CDR3 sequence is 15 residues long. Trimming pared 1 base from V and 0 bases from J, leaving 7 bases between. CDR3 amino acids: CASSLGGSSYNEQFF. The CDR3, as DNA: TGTGCCAGCAGCTTAGGCGGAAGCTCCTACAATGAGCAGTTCTTC.

The V call is TRBV7-9, the J call TRBJ1-1; 7 bases are a match to TRBD1. Trimming at V came to 3 bases and at J to 11 bases, leaving 3 bases not matched to a gene. The CDR3 has 11 residues. CDR1 and CDR2 (germline): SEHNR, FQNEAQ (reference sequence). This CDR3 reads CASSFQGEAFF. The CDR3 DNA reads TGTGCCAGCAGCTTTCAGGGGGAGGCTTTCTTT.

The chain links TRBV18 to TRBJ2-5; D might be TRBD1 (7 bases). The germline CDR1 and CDR2 sequences are KGHSH and LQKENI. V lost 5 bases, J lost 5 bases, and 15 bases lay in between. The CDR3 consists of 14 residues. This CDR3 is CASSGGGAWETQYF. The CDR3 DNA reads as TGTGCCAGCTCAGGAGGGGGCGCATGGGAGACCCAGTACTTC.

J is TRBJ2-1 and V is TRBV7-6, with 11 bases fitting TRBD2. Germline V CDR1 and CDR2: SGHVS, FNYEAQ. This CDR3 region has 16 residues. V was pared by 2 bases and J by 7 bases, with 7 bases of the junction left unmatched. For the CDR3, the DNA is TGTGCCAGCAGCTTATCTCTAGCGGGGGGCAGGAATGAGCAGTTCTTC. It yields the protein CASSLSLAGGRNEQFF.

The CDR3 nucleotides are TGTGCCAGCAGCTTGGCGGTGCGAGGCTACACCTTC. Amino acids: CASSLAVRGYTF. This rearrangement joins TRBV5-4 to TRBJ1-2; the D is unclear. CDR3 length equals 12 residues. The V end lost 0 bases, the J end lost 8 bases, and 8 bases lay between the germline ends. CDR1 is SGHNT and CDR2 is YYREEE in the germline V gene (reference sequence).

This clone was counted only a few times. The chain has TRBV29-1 and TRBJ1-3; tentative D call: TRBD1 (5 bases). This CDR3 is 13 amino acids long. V was shortened by 6 bases and J by 0 bases, with 9 bases between the two germline ends. CDR1 SQVTM and CDR2 ANQGSEA come from the germline V gene. The CDR3 here is CSVGGGSGNTIYF. DNA for the CDR3: TGCAGCGTCGGCGGGGGCTCTGGAAACACCATATATTTT.

This chain uses TRBV2 with TRBJ1-1; 7 nucleotides match TRBD1. This CDR3 has 14 amino acids. Germline assignment: CDR1 SNHLY and CDR2 FYNNEI. V lost 3 bases to trimming and J lost 7 bases; unmatched junction nucleotides: 8. The CDR3 loop is CASSEQGVGDEAFF. The CDR3 DNA reads TGTGCCAGCAGTGAGCAGGGGGTCGGTGATGAAGCTTTCTTT.

There are a few counts of this clone. The rearrangement joins TRBV2 to TRBJ1-1, with 7 bases aligning to TRBD1. The CDR3 spans 16 residues. Germline V gene sequence: CDR1 SNHLY, CDR2 FYNNEI. The J segment lost 0 bases and the V segment lost 8 bases, leaving 12 bases of the junction unmatched. CDR3 nucleotides: TGTGCCAGCGGTGGGTGGGGCAGGGGGATGAACACTGAAGCTTTCTTT. This codes for CASGGWGRGMNTEAFF.

CDR3 nucleotide sequence: TGTGCCAGCAGAGGGGCCATCACCGGGGAGCTGTTTTTT. Protein sequence: CASRGAITGELFF. This chain joins TRBV9 and TRBJ2-2; D possibly corresponds to TRBD1 (5 bases). The CDR3 is 13 residues long. The germline V and J ends were trimmed by 5 bases and 4 bases, with 9 bases remaining between them. Germline V gene data show CDR1 as SGDLS and CDR2 as YYNGEE.

The rearrangement links TRBV6-5 to TRBJ2-7; 15 nucleotides agree with TRBD2. V gave up 10 bases and J gave up 4 bases; unmatched junction bases: 2. This CDR3 spans 13 amino acids. The V gene's germline CDR1 is MNHEY and CDR2 SVGAGI. CDR3 protein: CATGTSGRYEQYF. CDR3 nucleotide sequence: TGTGCCACCGGGACTAGCGGGAGGTACGAGCAGTACTTC.

The chain carries TRBV4-3 and TRBJ2-3; 9 bases line up with TRBD2. Germline V gene sequence: CDR1 LGHNA, CDR2 YSLEER. With V trimmed by 0 bases and J by 6 bases, 7 bases remained unmatched. CDR3 length: 16 residues. CDR3 nucleotide sequence: TGCGCCAGCAGCCAAGAGTGGCGGGGGGGCATGGATACGCAGTATTTT. Protein product: CASSQEWRGGMDTQYF.

The rearrangement joins TRBV28 to TRBJ2-4; TRBD1 agrees at 8 bases. The V and J ends lost 1 base and 7 bases, in that order; junction bases with no gene match: 9. The CDR3 totals 16 residues. The germline CDR1 and CDR2 sequences are MDHEN and SYDVKM. The CDR3 sequence: CASSLYRTGKNNIQYF. CDR3 in DNA: TGTGCCAGCAGTTTATATCGGACAGGGAAAAACAACATTCAGTACTTC.

The rearrangement joins TRBV7-3 to TRBJ2-3; a possible D gene is TRBD2 (5 bases). V shed 5 bases and J shed 4 bases, with 13 bases lying between them. Germline V lookup: CDR1 SGHTA, CDR2 FQGTGA. The CDR3 is 14 amino acids. The CDR3: CASSLNRGPDTQYF. CDR3 in DNA: TGTGCCAGCAGCCTCAATCGGGGTCCAGATACGCAGTATTTT.